Sequencing of this T cell receptor (beta chain) was carried out in a study of cytomegalovirus exposure and HLA in healthy donors. Study-wide background: Of several hundred genotyped donors, roughly 80% grouped in the Caucasian-associated ancestry cluster.

With 60 Vbeta and 13 Jbeta primers, the PCR was carried out. The repertoire was sequenced with immunoSEQ multiplex PCR; TCRdb's copy has only in-frame clones and lacks some. The sample lists about 170,000 clones, about 85% occurring once. Study-wide results and limits: With high specificity and sensitivity, the classifier reportedly diagnosed cytomegalovirus status.

This cohort consisted of healthy bone marrow donors. On this clone itself: Its antigen is undetermined.

CDR1 and CDR2 from the germline V gene are SGHNT and YENEEA. This CDR3 has 15 residues. Trimming removed 6 bases from V and 4 bases from J; junction bases left unmatched: 8. The chain is built from TRBV11-3 and TRBJ2-3; 9 bases map to TRBD2. Sequencing was performed on PBMCs. The source is a man between 18 and 35 years old in good health and CMV-seropositive. The CDR3 loop is CASSRGGGASDTQYF. CDR3 coding DNA: TGTGCCAGCAGTAGGGGCGGGGGGGCTTCAGATACGCAGTATTTT.